Shown below are 31 T cell receptor beta chains from a single sample sequenced in a study of blood T cell repertoires in COVID-19. This table comes from immunoSEQ multiplex PCR, and its TCRdb copy is limited to in-frame clones, with some not included. This repertoire shows 90,000 to 120,000 clones, over 80% found once; its top ten account for more than 0.9%. Sequenced material: peripheral blood. These receptors all stem from a woman aged 25-40 years with acute or convalescent COVID-19.

This clone appeared once. The rearrangement uses TRBV11-2 and TRBJ1-2; TRBD1 matches at 8 bases. The CDR3 consists of 15 residues. Germline V gives CDR1 SGHAT, CDR2 FQNNGV. The J segment lost 4 bases and the V segment lost 0 bases, leaving 4 bases of the junction unmatched. The CDR3 protein is CASSLDGTGSYGYTF. The DNA for the CDR3 is TGTGCCAGCAGCTTAGATGGGACAGGCAGCTATGGCTACACCTTC.

The chain uses TRBV7-9 and TRBJ1-4; D might be TRBD1 (6 bases). The CDR3 has 14 amino acids. Per germline, CDR1 SEHNR and CDR2 FQNEAQ (reference sequence). V lost 4 bases and J 8 bases, leaving 14 bases between the germline ends. The CDR3 nucleotides are TGTGCCAGCAGCTCGGGGGGCATTCGAGAAAAACTGTTTTTT. Its translation is CASSSGGIREKLFF.

This chain joins TRBV6-2 or TRBV6-3 and TRBJ1-2, with D perhaps TRBD1 (5 bases). This CDR3 spans 15 amino acids. From germline, CDR1 is MNHEY and CDR2 SVGEGT. Between the trimmed V and J ends, which lost 5 bases and 7 bases, there was a span of 20 bases. The DNA for the CDR3 is TGTGCCAGCAGTCTACGAGGGACTGGGAGTGGTGGCTACACCTTC. It encodes CASSLRGTGSGGYTF.

This clone was seen once. CDR3 DNA sequence: TGTGCCAGCAGTTTATCGAGAACAGGGCAGTTTAACTATGGCTACACCTTC. Translation gives CASSLSRTGQFNYGYTF. This chain links TRBV27 with TRBJ1-2, with D perhaps matching TRBD1 (6 bases). Germline V lookup: CDR1 MNHEY, CDR2 SMNVEV (reference sequence). The V and J ends lost 0 bases and 1 base respectively, with 15 bases between them. The CDR3 totals 17 residues.

The rearrangement joins TRBV10-3 to TRBJ2-1; perhaps TRBD1 as D (6 bases). Germline V gene sequence: CDR1 ENHRY, CDR2 SYGVKD. V lost 11 bases and J 1 base, leaving 12 bases between the germline ends. This CDR3 region has 13 residues. CDR3 sequence reads: CAAGTSSYNEQFF. The CDR3 DNA reads TGTGCCGCCGGGACATCTTCCTACAATGAGCAGTTCTTC.

The chain employs TRBV18 and TRBJ1-2, with unresolved D. Trimming took off 0 bases at V and 8 bases at J, with 16 bases between the two ends. Germline V lookup: CDR1 KGHSH, CDR2 LQKENI. The CDR3 has 15 amino acids. CDR3 DNA sequence: TGTGCCAGCTCACCACCCGGCCGGGAGACGGGCGGCTACACCTTC. It yields the protein CASSPPGRETGGYTF.

This chain joins TRBV6-5 and TRBJ2-7; D is undetermined. Trimming removed 8 bases at V and 0 bases at J, with 11 bases between. CDR1 and CDR2 (germline): MNHEY, SVGAGI. This CDR3 has 13 residues. CDR3 bases: TGTGCCAGCGTTGATAGTAACTCCTACGAGCAGTACTTC. Translated, it gives CASVDSNSYEQYF.

The chain has TRBV18 and TRBJ2-7, with a tentative D call TRBD1 (7 bases). V lost 4 bases and J 3 bases, leaving 25 bases between the germline ends. The CDR3 has 18 residues. Germline V CDR1 and CDR2: KGHSH, LQKENI. The DNA for the CDR3 is TGTGCCAGCTCACGAAGCAACGGGAGACAGGGTTCGATCTACGAGCAGTACTTC. This codes for CASSRSNGRQGSIYEQYF. Based on the CDR3 plus reference TRBV18 and TRBJ2-7, the full variable domain is NAGVMQNPRHLVRRRGQEARLRCSPMKGHSHVYWYRQLPEEGLKFMVYLQKENIIDESGMPKERFSAEFPKEGPSILRIQQVVRGDSAAYFCASSRSNGRQGSIYEQYFGPGTRLTVT.

This chain joins TRBV28 and TRBJ1-5, with 10 nucleotides matching TRBD1. CDR3 length equals 14 residues. Germline assignment: CDR1 MDHEN and CDR2 SYDVKM. V was pared by 5 bases and J by 6 bases, with 4 bases of the junction left unmatched. CDR3 region: CASSIRTGGQPQHF. CDR3 nucleotide sequence: TGTGCCAGCAGTATCAGGACAGGGGGTCAGCCCCAGCATTTT.

The V and J genes are TRBV2 and TRBJ2-1; the match to TRBD2 covers 13 bases. The CDR3 loop spans 19 amino acids. The ends lost 5 bases at V and 6 bases at J; junction bases unmatched: 16. Germline V gene lookup returns CDR1 SNHLY and CDR2 FYNNEI. DNA of the CDR3: TGTGCCAGCAGTCTTACAGGAAGAACTAGCGGGAGGGCCCTCAATGAGCAGTTCTTC. Amino acid sequence: CASSLTGRTSGRALNEQFF.

The chain employs TRBV6-6 and TRBJ1-1, with 9 bases fitting TRBD1. This CDR3 has 12 amino acids. Germline values: CDR1 MNHNY, CDR2 SVGAGI (reference sequence). J was trimmed by 8 bases and V by 4 bases; bases with no gene match: 2. CDR3 in amino acids: CASSFGTGEAFF. CDR3 coding DNA: TGTGCCAGCAGTTTTGGGACAGGGGAAGCTTTCTTT.

This clone has just one count. The chain joins TRBV28 to TRBJ2-1, with D possibly matching TRBD2 (7 bases). The length of the CDR3 is 17 residues. Trimming removed 7 bases at V and 8 bases at J, with 27 bases between. Germline CDR1 reads MDHEN; CDR2 reads SYDVKM. In nucleotides, the CDR3 is TGTGCCAGCATATCACCGGGGGGAGGGACCAGACAGGATGAGCAGTTCTTC. Protein sequence: CASISPGGGTRQDEQFF.

The genes are TRBV4-3 and TRBJ2-7; 7 bases are a match to TRBD1. Unmatched junction bases numbered 9, after V lost 4 bases and J lost 3 bases. CDR3 length: 15 residues. Germline CDR1 is LGHNA and CDR2 is YSLEER. CDR3 sequence (DNA): TGCGCCAGCAGCCCAGCCCGGGACAGACGCTACGAGCAGTACTTC. It yields the protein CASSPARDRRYEQYF.

This sequence joins TRBV12-5 and TRBJ1-5, with 9 bases matching TRBD1. V shed 6 bases, J shed 11 bases, and the junction held 5 bases outside the gene matches. CDR1 is LGHNT and CDR2 is FRNRAP in the germline V gene. The CDR3 covers 12 residues. The DNA for the CDR3 is TGTGCTAGTGGCCAGGGACAGGGTTCCCAGCATTTT. Amino acid sequence: CASGQGQGSQHF.

The rearrangement uses TRBV28 and TRBJ1-1, with 7 nucleotides matching TRBD1. Per the germline V gene, CDR1 is MDHEN and CDR2 is SYDVKM. The length of the CDR3 is 14 residues. The V gene end was trimmed by 3 bases and the J gene end by 1 base; junction bases not matched to a gene: 2. The CDR3 spells CASSLGTENTEAFF. CDR3 coding DNA: TGTGCCAGCAGTTTGGGGACAGAGAACACTGAAGCTTTCTTT.

The rearrangement links TRBV19 to TRBJ2-2; TRBD2 matches 7 bases. Trimming removed 11 bases from V and 4 bases from J; junction bases left unmatched: 10. CDR1 and CDR2 (germline): LNHDA, SQIVND (reference sequence). The CDR3 loop spans 14 amino acids. CDR3 nucleotide sequence: TGTGCCTCGCTCCGTGCGGGGGTCACCGGGGAGCTGTTTTTT. Its translation is CASLRAGVTGELFF. The complete variable domain, with remaining parts taken from reference TRBV19 and TRBJ2-2, reads DGGITQSPKYLFRKEGQNVTLSCEQNLNHDAMYWYRQDPGQGLRLIYYSQIVNDFQKGDIAEGYSVSREKKESFPLTVTSAQKNPTAFYLCASLRAGVTGELFFGEGSRLTVL.

This rearrangement joins TRBV7-9 to TRBJ1-1, with 9 bases aligning to TRBD1. The CDR3 consists of 13 residues. Per the germline V gene, CDR1 is SEHNR and CDR2 is FQNEAQ (reference sequence). V was clipped by 6 bases and J by 11 bases; unmatched bases: 10. CDR3 loop: CASSSTGGLMAFF. For the CDR3, the DNA is TGTGCCAGCAGTTCAACAGGGGGCTTGATGGCTTTCTTT. The variable domain in full, completed from reference TRBV7-9 and TRBJ1-1, reads DTGVSQNPRHKITKRGQNVTFRCDPISEHNRLYWYRQTLGQGPEFLTYFQNEAQLEKSRLLSDRFSAERPKGSFSTLEIQRTEQGDSAMYLCASSSTGGLMAFFGQGTRLTVV.

This clone was seen once. This rearrangement joins TRBV5-1 to TRBJ2-7; 14 nucleotides align to TRBD2. Looked up from germline, CDR1 is SGHRS and CDR2 is YFSETQ. The V gene end was trimmed by 0 bases and the J gene end by 0 bases; junction bases not matched to a gene: 5. This CDR3 has 18 residues. CDR3 coding DNA: TGCGCCAGCAGCTTGGCGGGACTAGCGGGAGATCCCTCCTACGAGCAGTACTTC. Amino acid sequence: CASSLAGLAGDPSYEQYF.

This chain uses TRBV9 with TRBJ2-1, with 7 nucleotides matching TRBD2. This CDR3 region has 13 residues. CDR1 and CDR2 (germline): SGDLS, YYNGEE. Trimming cost V 5 bases and J 7 bases; bases outside gene matches: 6. The CDR3 here is CASSAGAGNEQFF. The CDR3 DNA is TGTGCCAGCAGTGCGGGAGCGGGGAATGAGCAGTTCTTC. The whole variable domain, filled in from reference TRBV9 and TRBJ2-1, reads DSGVTQTPKHLITATGQRVTLRCSPRSGDLSVYWYQQSLDQGLQFLIQYYNGEERAKGNILERFSAQQFPDLHSELNLSSLELGDSALYFCASSAGAGNEQFFGPGTRLTVL.

In its sample, this clone was seen once. V usage is TRBV7-2 and J usage is TRBJ2-7, with a possible D match to TRBD1 (5 bases). V dropped 1 base and J dropped 3 bases, with 10 bases sitting between them. This CDR3 region has 14 residues. Germline V gene data show CDR1 as SGHTA and CDR2 as FQGNSA. The CDR3 spells CASSLEGRVYEQYF. CDR3 DNA: TGTGCCAGCAGCTTAGAGGGCAGGGTCTACGAGCAGTACTTC.

The chain combines TRBV6-2 or TRBV6-3 with TRBJ2-5; TRBD2 is a possible D gene (5 bases). V lost 0 bases to trimming and J lost 7 bases, with 18 bases between them. Germline V gives CDR1 MNHEY, CDR2 SVGEGT. This CDR3 region has 16 residues. The CDR3 loop is CASSYSYGKLKGTQYF. The CDR3 nucleotides are TGTGCCAGCAGTTACTCGTACGGGAAATTAAAGGGGACCCAGTACTTC.

V is TRBV4-1 and J is TRBJ2-2, with 11 bases identical to TRBD2. The CDR3 totals 18 residues. V lost 1 base to trimming and J lost 8 bases; unmatched junction nucleotides: 12. Germline CDR1 reads MGHRA; CDR2 reads YSYEKL. In DNA, the CDR3 is TGCGCCAGCAGCCAAGGAACGAACATAGCGGGAGGGAAAGGGGAGCTGTTTTTT. It codes for CASSQGTNIAGGKGELFF.

This chain links TRBV6-2 or TRBV6-3 with TRBJ1-6; TRBD1 agrees at 7 bases. The CDR3 has 15 amino acids. The germline V gene has CDR1 MNHEY and CDR2 SVGEGT. Trimming took 8 bases from V and 7 from J; bases not matched to a gene: 11. The CDR3 nucleotides read TGTGCCAGCGGCCCATTGGGACAGCCAAATTCACCCCTCCACTTT. Translation: CASGPLGQPNSPLHF.

In its sample, this clone was seen once. V gene TRBV30 combines with J gene TRBJ1-2; D gene ambiguous. V lost 2 bases and J lost 4, with 5 bases in between. The CDR3 is made up of 11 amino acids. In germline, CDR1 is GTSNPN, CDR2 SVGIG (reference sequence). DNA for the CDR3: TGTGCCTGGAGTTCCATCTATGGCTACACCTTC. It specifies CAWSSIYGYTF.

J is TRBJ2-2 and V is TRBV6-2 or TRBV6-3; D might be TRBD2 (5 bases). CDR1 is MNHEY, CDR2 SVGEGT, per germline. The CDR3 contains 19 residues. The V gene lost 6 bases and the J gene lost 3 bases, with 26 bases spanning the gap. The CDR3 DNA follows: TGTGCCAGCAGCGCTTCCCGGGGTCGAAGGACCGATGACACCGGGGAGCTGTTTTTT. Translated: CASSASRGRRTDDTGELFF.

CDR3 bases: TGTGCCAGCAGCTCCAGGACTAGCAGTGAGCAGTTCTTC. As protein: CASSSRTSSEQFF. The V call is TRBV13, the J call TRBJ2-1, with 8 nucleotides matching TRBD2. This CDR3 is built from 13 residues. Germline assignment: CDR1 PRHDT and CDR2 FYEKMQ (reference sequence). After removal of 4 bases from V and 9 bases from J, the junction contained 5 bases not matched to a gene.

This sequence joins TRBV7-8 and TRBJ2-2; D unresolved. CDR1 and CDR2 (germline): SGHVS, FQNEAQ. The CDR3 totals 14 residues. Trimming cost V 0 bases and J 5 bases, with 7 bases left between them. The CDR3 sequence: CASSLASRTGELFF. The CDR3 nucleotides are TGTGCCAGCAGCTTAGCTTCTAGGACCGGGGAGCTGTTTTTT. Using reference TRBV7-8 and TRBJ2-2 for the parts outside the CDR3, the full variable domain is GAGVSQSPRYKVAKRGQDVALRCDPISGHVSLFWYQQALGQGPEFLTYFQNEAQLDKSGLPSDRFFAERPEGSVSTLKIQRTQQEDSAVYLCASSLASRTGELFFGEGSRLTVL.

The chain recombines TRBV6-2 or TRBV6-3 with TRBJ2-7; D gene ambiguous. The CDR3 is 12 amino acids. Germline CDR1 is MNHEY and CDR2 is SVGEGT. V dropped 6 bases and J dropped 7 bases, with 13 bases sitting between them. CDR3 sequence (DNA): TGTGCCAGCAGCTCCTACCCCAGGGAGCAGTACTTC. It encodes CASSSYPREQYF.

This clone occurred once. This sequence joins TRBV28 and TRBJ2-1; 9 nucleotides agree with TRBD2. CDR1 MDHEN and CDR2 SYDVKM come from the germline V gene. V lost 3 bases and J lost 4; bases outside the gene matches: 4. This CDR3 has 15 residues. CDR3 sequence reads: CASSFVAGEYNEQFF. CDR3 coding DNA: TGTGCCAGCAGTTTTGTAGCGGGGGAATACAATGAGCAGTTCTTC.

The chain carries TRBV24-1 and TRBJ2-2; 10 bases fit TRBD1. The germline CDR1 and CDR2 sequences are KGHDR and SFDVKD. The CDR3 has 17 amino acids. V was pared by 4 bases and J by 6 bases, with 10 bases of the junction left unmatched. CDR3 region: CATSDFTGTGVSGELFF. The CDR3 DNA reads TGTGCCACCAGTGACTTCACCGGGACAGGGGTATCCGGGGAGCTGTTTTTT.

Only one count was recorded for this clone. The chain links TRBV5-6 to TRBJ2-6, with a weak D call TRBD1 (5 bases). The CDR3 covers 17 residues. Germline-derived CDR1 and CDR2 are SGHDT and YYEEEE. V lost 2 bases to trimming and J lost 4 bases, with 16 bases between them. The CDR3: CASSFTLVRVGANVLTF. The CDR3 DNA follows: TGTGCCAGCAGCTTCACCCTCGTCAGGGTGGGGGCCAACGTCCTGACTTTC.